This T cell receptor (beta chain) was identified during a study of shared clonotypes between healthy human individuals. General study results and limits: The study generally estimated greater richness for naive than memory subsets.

Donors comprised only Caucasian adults living in Nashville, Tennessee. Sorted-subset replicate PCRs used about 200 ng DNA, approximately 30,000 T cell genomes. The method was immunoSEQ multiplex PCR; TCRdb's version includes in-frame clones alone and lacks a portion of them. The sample records 1,400,000 or so clones, 97% to 99% being singletons. The length of the CDR3 is 11 residues. Germline loops: CDR1 SEHNR, CDR2 FQNEAQ (reference sequence). Trimming removed 9 bases from V and 13 bases from J, with 16 bases in between. About this clone: The target antigen is unknown.

This TCR derives from a man aged 30-40 years in good health. This sequence joins TRBV7-9 and TRBJ2-1; TRBD2 might be the D (5 bases). Sequences were obtained from naive CD4+ T cells sorted from blood. Specified subset: CD45RA+ positively selected. CDR3 residues: CASLSVSEQFF. The CDR3 DNA reads as TGTGCCAGTCTTAGCGTATCAGAACAGTTCTTC.